This T cell receptor (beta chain) was sequenced during a study of blood T cell repertoires in COVID-19. Here immunoSEQ multiplex PCR was the method, and the copy in TCRdb shows in-frame clones only, minus some. The repertoire holds 150,000 to 180,000 clones, roughly nine tenths seen once, with under 2.5% in the top ten. Trimming took 4 bases from V and 2 from J, leaving 17 bases between them. Germline values: CDR1 WNHNN, CDR2 SYGVQD (reference sequence). The CDR3 contains 16 residues. This receptor was identified in a woman aged 65 to 85 with acute or convalescent COVID-19. Sequencing input: peripheral blood. The chain links TRBV10-1 to TRBJ1-1, with a possible D match to TRBD1 (6 bases). The CDR3 reads CASSAGPQGINTEAFF. CDR3 nucleotide sequence: TGCGCCAGCAGTGCCGGGCCACAGGGTATCAACACTGAAGCTTTCTTT.